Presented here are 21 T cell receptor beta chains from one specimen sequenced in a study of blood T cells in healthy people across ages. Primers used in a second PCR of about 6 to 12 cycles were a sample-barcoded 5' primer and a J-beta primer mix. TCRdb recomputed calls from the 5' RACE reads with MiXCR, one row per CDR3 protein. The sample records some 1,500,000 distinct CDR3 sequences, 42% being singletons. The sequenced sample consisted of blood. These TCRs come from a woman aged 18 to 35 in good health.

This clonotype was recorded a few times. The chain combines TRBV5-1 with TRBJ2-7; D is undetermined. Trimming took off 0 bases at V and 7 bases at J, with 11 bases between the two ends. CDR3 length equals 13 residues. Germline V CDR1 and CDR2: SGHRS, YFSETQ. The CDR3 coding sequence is TGCGCCAGCAGCTTGGAGCCTTCTGGAGAGCAGTACTTC. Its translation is CASSLEPSGEQYF.

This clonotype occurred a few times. The chain's CDR3 is CSARDRGRDNSPLHF. CDR3 DNA sequence: TGCAGTGCTAGAGACAGGGGGCGGGATAATTCACCCCTCCACTTT. The chain recombines TRBV20-1 with TRBJ1-6; 8 positions match TRBD1. Trimming cost V 0 bases and J 5 bases; bases outside gene matches: 3. Germline CDR1 is DFQATT and CDR2 is SNEGSKA (reference sequence). The CDR3 covers 15 residues.

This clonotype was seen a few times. CDR3: CSAPSVSYEQYF. The CDR3 DNA reads as TGCAGTGCTCCTAGCGTCTCCTACGAGCAGTACTTC. The J gene is TRBJ2-7, the V gene TRBV20-1; weak D call: TRBD2 (6 bases). Germline-derived CDR1 and CDR2 are DFQATT and SNEGSKA (reference sequence). Trimming took 5 bases from V and 0 from J, leaving 8 bases between them. The CDR3 spans 12 residues.

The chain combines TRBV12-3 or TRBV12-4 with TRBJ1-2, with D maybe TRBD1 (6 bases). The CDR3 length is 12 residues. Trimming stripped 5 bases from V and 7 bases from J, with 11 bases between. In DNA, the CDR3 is TGTGCCAGCAGTAACACAGGGCTTGGCTACACCTTC. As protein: CASSNTGLGYTF.

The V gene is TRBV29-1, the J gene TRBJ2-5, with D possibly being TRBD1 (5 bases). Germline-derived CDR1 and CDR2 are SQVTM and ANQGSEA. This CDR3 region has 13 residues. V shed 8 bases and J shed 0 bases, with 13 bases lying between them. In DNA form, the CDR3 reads TGCAGCATATTGAACAGGAACCAAGAGACCCAGTACTTC. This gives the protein CSILNRNQETQYF.

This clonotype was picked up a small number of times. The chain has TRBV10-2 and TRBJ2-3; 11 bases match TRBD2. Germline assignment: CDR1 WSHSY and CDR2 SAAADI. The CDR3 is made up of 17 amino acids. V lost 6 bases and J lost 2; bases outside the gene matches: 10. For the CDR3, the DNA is TGCGCCAGCAGCCCTACCCCTAGCGGGAGGACCACAGATACGCAGTATTTT. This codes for CASSPTPSGRTTDTQYF.

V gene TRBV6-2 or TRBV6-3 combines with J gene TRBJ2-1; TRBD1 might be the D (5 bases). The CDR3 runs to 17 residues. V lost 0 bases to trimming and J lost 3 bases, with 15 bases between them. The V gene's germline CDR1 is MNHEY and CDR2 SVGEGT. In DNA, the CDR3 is TGTGCCAGCAGTTACTCCGCCATACAGGAAGACTACAATGAGCAGTTCTTC. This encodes CASSYSAIQEDYNEQFF.

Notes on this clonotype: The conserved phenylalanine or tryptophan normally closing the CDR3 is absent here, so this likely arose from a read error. CDR3 DNA sequence: TGTGCCAGCAGCCAACTCCTAGCGGCTAACAATGAGCAGTTCTTG. It codes for CASSQLLAANNEQFL. The gene calls are TRBV3-1 and TRBJ2-1; 7 positions match TRBD2. V trimming: 2 bases; J trimming: 5 bases; junction bases outside the gene matches: 6. This CDR3 contains 15 residues. Germline V gene lookup returns CDR1 LGHDT and CDR2 YNNKEL (reference sequence).

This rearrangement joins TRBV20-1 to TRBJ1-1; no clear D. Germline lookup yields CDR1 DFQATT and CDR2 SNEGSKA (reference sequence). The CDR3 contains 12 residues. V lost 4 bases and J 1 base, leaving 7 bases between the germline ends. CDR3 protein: CSATTENTEAFF. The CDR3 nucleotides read TGCAGTGCTACCACGGAGAACACTGAAGCTTTCTTT.

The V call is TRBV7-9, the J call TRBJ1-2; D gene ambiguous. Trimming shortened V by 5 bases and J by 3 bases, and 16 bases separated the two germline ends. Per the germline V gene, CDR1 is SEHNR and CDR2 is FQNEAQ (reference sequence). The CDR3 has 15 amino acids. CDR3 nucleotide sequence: TGTGCCAGCAGCCCCGAAGGGAGTGTGTACTATGGCTACACCTTC. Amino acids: CASSPEGSVYYGYTF.

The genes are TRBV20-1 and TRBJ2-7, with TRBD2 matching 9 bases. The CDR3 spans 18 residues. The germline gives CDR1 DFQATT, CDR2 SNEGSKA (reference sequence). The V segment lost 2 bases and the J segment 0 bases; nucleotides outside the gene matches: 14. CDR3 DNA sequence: TGCAGTGCTAGACCTCCGCCGCAGCGGGGGGCCGTCTCCTACGAGCAGTACTTC. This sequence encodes CSARPPPQRGAVSYEQYF.

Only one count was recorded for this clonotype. CDR3 region: CASSQDGGLMNTEAFF. The CDR3 bases are TGCGCCAGCAGCCAAGACGGGGGATTAATGAACACTGAAGCTTTCTTT. This chain connects TRBV4-3 to TRBJ1-1; D might be TRBD1 (5 bases). Looked up from germline, CDR1 is LGHNA and CDR2 is YSLEER. The CDR3 runs 16 residues. V was trimmed by 0 bases and J by 0 bases, leaving 11 bases between them.

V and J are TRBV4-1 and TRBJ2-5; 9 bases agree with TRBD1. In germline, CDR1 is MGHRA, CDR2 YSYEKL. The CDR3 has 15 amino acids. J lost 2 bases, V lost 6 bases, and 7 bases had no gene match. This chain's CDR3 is CASRTLGQGQETQYF. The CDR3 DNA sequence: TGCGCCAGCAGAACGCTGGGACAGGGTCAAGAGACCCAGTACTTC.

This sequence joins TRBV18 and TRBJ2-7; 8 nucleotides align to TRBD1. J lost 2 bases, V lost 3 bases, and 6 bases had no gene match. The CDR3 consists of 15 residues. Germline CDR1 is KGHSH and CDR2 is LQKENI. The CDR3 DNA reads TGTGCCAGCTCACCGACAGGGGCCCCAACCTACGAGCAGTACTTC. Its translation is CASSPTGAPTYEQYF.

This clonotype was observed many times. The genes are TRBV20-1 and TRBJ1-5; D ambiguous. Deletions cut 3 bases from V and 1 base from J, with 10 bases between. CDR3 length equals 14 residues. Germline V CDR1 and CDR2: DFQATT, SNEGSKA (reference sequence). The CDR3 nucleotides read TGCAGTGCTAGTATGGGTTGGAGCAATCAGCCCCAGCATTTT. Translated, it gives CSASMGWSNQPQHF.

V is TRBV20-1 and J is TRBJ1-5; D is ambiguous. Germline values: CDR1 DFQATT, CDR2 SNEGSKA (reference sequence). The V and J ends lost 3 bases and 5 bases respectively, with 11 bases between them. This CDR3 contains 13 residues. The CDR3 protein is CSARKESDQPQHF. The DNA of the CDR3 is TGCAGTGCTAGGAAGGAGAGCGATCAGCCCCAGCATTTT.

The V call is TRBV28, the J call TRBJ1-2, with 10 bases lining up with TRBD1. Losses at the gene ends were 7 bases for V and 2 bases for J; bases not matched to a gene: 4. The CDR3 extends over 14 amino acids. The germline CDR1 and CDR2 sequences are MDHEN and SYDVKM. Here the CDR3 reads CASTSGQGNYGYTF. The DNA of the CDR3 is TGTGCCAGCACCTCGGGACAGGGGAACTATGGCTACACCTTC.

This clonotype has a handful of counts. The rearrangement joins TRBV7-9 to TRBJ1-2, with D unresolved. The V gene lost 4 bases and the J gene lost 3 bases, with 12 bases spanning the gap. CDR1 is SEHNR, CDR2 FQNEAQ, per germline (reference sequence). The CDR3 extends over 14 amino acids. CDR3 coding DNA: TGTGCCAGCAGCTCGACCGGGTCGTACTATGGCTACACCTTC. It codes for CASSSTGSYYGYTF.

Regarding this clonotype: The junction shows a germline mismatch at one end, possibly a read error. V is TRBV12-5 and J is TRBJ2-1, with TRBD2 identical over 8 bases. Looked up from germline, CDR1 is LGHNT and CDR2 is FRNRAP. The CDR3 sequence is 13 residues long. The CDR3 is CASGRGGYNERFF. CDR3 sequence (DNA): TGTGCTAGTGGCCGGGGGGGCTACAATGAGCGGTTCTTC. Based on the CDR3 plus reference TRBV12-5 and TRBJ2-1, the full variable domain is DARVTQTPRHKVTEMGQEVTMRCQPILGHNTVFWYRQTMMQGLELLAYFRNRAPLDDSGMPKDRFSAEMPDATLATLKIQPSEPRDSAVYFCASGRGGYNERFFGPGTRLTVL.

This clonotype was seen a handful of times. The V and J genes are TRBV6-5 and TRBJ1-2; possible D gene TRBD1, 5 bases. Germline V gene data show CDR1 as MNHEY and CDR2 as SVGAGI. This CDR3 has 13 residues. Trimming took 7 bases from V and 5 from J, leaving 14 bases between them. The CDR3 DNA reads TGTGCCAGCACTACGGCAGGGAGGTATGGCTACACCTTC. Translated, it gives CASTTAGRYGYTF.

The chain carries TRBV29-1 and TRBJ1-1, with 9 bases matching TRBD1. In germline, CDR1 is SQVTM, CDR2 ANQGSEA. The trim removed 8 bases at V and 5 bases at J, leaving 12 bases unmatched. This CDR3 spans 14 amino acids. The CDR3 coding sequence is TGCAGCTATTGTCCGGGACAGGGTGGGACTGAAGCTTTCTTT. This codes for CSYCPGQGGTEAFF.